The present entry profiles one T cell receptor (beta chain) with its context. Assay used: immunoSEQ multiplex PCR; TCRdb lists only in-frame clones, some missing. The sample holds tens of thousands of clones, roughly nine tenths seen once. This entry belongs to a study of control samples from healthy donors and cancer patients. Trimming removed 1 base at V and 7 bases at J, with 16 bases between. The CDR3 covers 15 residues. CDR1 is MDHEN, CDR2 SYDVKM, per germline. This sequence joins TRBV28 and TRBJ1-2, with D tentatively TRBD1 (5 bases). This clonotype originated in a woman in her seventies in good health. The specimen sequenced was blood. CDR3 region: CASSLFSGGQVGYTF. The CDR3 DNA sequence: TGTGCCAGCAGTTTATTTTCCGGGGGTCAGGTTGGCTACACCTTC.